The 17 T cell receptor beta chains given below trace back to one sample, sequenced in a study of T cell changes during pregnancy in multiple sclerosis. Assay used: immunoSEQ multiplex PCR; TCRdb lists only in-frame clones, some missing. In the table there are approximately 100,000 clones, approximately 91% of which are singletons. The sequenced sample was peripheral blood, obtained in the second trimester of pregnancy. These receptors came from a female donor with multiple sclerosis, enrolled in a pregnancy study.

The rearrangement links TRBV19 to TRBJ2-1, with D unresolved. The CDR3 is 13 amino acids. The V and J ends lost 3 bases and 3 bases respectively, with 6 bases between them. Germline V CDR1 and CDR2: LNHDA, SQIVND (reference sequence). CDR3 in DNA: TGTGCCAGTAGTATTGTTCTCTACAATGAGCAGTTCTTC. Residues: CASSIVLYNEQFF.

For the CDR3, the DNA is TGTGCCAGCAGCCCGACAGGTTTCCCCGGGGAGCTGTTTTTT. Protein: CASSPTGFPGELFF. J is TRBJ2-2 and V is TRBV4-2; maybe TRBD1 (6 bases). Germline values: CDR1 LGHNA, CDR2 YNFKEQ. Between the trimmed V and J ends, which lost 4 bases and 6 bases, there was a span of 12 bases. The CDR3 extends over 14 amino acids.

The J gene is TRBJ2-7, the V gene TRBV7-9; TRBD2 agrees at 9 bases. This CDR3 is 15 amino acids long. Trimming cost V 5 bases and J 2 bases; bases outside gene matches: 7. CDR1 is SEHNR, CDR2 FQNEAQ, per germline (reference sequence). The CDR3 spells CASSEGTSPPYEQYF. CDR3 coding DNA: TGTGCCAGCAGCGAGGGGACTAGCCCTCCCTACGAGCAGTACTTC. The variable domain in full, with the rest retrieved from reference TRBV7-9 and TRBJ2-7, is DTGVSQNPRHKITKRGQNVTFRCDPISEHNRLYWYRQTLGQGPEFLTYFQNEAQLEKSRLLSDRFSAERPKGSFSTLEIQRTEQGDSAMYLCASSEGTSPPYEQYFGPGTRLTVT.

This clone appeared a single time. In DNA form, the CDR3 reads TGCGCCAGCAGCCAAAACGAGCGGCAAGAGACCCAGTACTTC. It yields the protein CASSQNERQETQYF. V and J are TRBV4-1 and TRBJ2-5; TRBD2 might be the D (5 bases). Germline values: CDR1 MGHRA, CDR2 YSYEKL. There are 14 residues in the CDR3. Trimming removed 2 bases from V and 2 bases from J, with 9 bases in between.

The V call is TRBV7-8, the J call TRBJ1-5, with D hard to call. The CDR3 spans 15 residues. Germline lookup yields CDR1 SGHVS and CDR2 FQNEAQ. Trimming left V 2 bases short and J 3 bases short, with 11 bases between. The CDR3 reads CASSLSGRNNQPQHF. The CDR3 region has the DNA TGTGCCAGCAGCTTATCAGGCCGTAACAATCAGCCCCAGCATTTT.

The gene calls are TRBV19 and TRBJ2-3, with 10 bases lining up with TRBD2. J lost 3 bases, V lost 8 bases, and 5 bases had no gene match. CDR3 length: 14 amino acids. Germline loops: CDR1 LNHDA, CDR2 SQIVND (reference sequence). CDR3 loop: CASASGSMTDTQYF. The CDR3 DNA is TGTGCCAGTGCTAGCGGGAGTATGACAGATACGCAGTATTTT.

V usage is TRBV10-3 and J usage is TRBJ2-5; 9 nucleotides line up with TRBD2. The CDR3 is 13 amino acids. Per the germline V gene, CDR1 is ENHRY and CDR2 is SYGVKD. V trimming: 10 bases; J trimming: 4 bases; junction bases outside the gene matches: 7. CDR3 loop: CATLAGPGETQYF. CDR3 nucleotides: TGTGCCACGCTAGCGGGACCGGGAGAGACCCAGTACTTC.

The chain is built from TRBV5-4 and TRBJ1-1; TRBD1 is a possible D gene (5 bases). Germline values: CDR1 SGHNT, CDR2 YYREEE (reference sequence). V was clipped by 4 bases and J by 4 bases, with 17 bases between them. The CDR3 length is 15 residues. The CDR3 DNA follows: TGTGCCAGCAGCCTCGGGCCAGGTAGGGGCACTGAAGCTTTCTTT. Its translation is CASSLGPGRGTEAFF.

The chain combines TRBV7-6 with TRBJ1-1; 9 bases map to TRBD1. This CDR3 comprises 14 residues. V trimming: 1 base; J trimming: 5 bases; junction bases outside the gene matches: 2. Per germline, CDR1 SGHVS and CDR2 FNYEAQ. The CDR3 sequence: CASSLGTGETEAFF. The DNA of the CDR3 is TGTGCCAGCAGCTTAGGGACAGGGGAGACTGAAGCTTTCTTT.

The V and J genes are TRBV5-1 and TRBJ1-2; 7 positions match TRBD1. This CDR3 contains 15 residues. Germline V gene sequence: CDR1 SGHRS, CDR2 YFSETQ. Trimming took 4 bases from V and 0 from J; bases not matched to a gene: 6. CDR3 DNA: TGCGCCAGCAGCACTGACGGGACAGCTAACTATGGCTACACCTTC. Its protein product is CASSTDGTANYGYTF. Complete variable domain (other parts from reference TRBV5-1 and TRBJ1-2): KAGVTQTPRYLIKTRGQQVTLSCSPISGHRSVSWYQQTPGQGLQFLFEYFSETQRNKGNFPGRFSGRQFSNSRSEMNVSTLELGDSALYLCASSTDGTANYGYTFGSGTRLTVV.

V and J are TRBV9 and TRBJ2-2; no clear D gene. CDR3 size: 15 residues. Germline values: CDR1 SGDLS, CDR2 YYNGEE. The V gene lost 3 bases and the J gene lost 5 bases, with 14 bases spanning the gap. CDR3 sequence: CASSARSVITGELFF. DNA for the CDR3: TGTGCCAGCAGCGCCCGCTCGGTTATAACCGGGGAGCTGTTTTTT.

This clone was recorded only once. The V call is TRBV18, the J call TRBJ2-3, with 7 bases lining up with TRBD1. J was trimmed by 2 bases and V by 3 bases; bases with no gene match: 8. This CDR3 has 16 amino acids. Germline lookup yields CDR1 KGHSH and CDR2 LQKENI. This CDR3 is CASSPLAGGFTDTQYF. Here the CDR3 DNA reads TGTGCCAGCTCACCCCTTGCAGGGGGATTCACAGATACGCAGTATTTT.

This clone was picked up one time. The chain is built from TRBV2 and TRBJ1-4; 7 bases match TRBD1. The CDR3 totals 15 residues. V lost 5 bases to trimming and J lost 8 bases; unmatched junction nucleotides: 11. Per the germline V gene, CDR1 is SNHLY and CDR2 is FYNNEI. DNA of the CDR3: TGTGCCAGCAGTCCTGTCACAGGGGTGGCGGAAAAACTGTTTTTT. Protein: CASSPVTGVAEKLFF.

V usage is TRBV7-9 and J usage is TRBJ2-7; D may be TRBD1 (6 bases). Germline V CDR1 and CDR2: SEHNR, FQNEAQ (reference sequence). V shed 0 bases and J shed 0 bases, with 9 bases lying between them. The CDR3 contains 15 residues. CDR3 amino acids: CASSLASGASYEQYF. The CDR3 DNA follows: TGTGCCAGCAGCTTAGCGTCAGGGGCCTCCTACGAGCAGTACTTC.

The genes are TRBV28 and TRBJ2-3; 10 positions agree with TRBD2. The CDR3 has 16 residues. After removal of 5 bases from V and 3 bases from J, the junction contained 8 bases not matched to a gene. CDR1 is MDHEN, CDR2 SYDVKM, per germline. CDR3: CASSEPSGSWTDTQYF. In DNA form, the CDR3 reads TGTGCCAGCAGTGAGCCTAGCGGGAGTTGGACAGATACGCAGTATTTT.

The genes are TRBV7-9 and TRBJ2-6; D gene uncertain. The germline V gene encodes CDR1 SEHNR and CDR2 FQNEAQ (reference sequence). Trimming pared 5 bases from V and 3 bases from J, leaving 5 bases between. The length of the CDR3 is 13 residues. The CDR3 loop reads CASSTSGANVLTF. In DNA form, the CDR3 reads TGTGCCAGCAGCACAAGTGGGGCCAACGTCCTGACTTTC.

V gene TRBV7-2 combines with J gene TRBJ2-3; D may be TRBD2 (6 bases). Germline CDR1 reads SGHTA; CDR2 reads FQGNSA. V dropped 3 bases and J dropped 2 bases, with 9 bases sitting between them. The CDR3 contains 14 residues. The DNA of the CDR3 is TGTGCCAGCAGCTTGGGACTTTTCACAGATACGCAGTATTTT. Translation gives CASSLGLFTDTQYF.